These T cell receptor beta chains were read from a single sample in a study of cytomegalovirus exposure and HLA in healthy donors. Assay: immunoSEQ multiplex PCR; the TCRdb copy retains only in-frame clones and omits some. The sample gives about 160,000 clones, roughly 85% of which show up once; approximately 2% is in the top ten. Sequencing input: PBMCs. The receptors originated from a middle-aged man in good health and CMV-seronegative. CDR3s include the opening cysteine and the closing phenylalanine or tryptophan. The order of the fields is D gene, V gene, CDR3 length, clone size, J gene, CDR3 protein, CDR3 DNA. The D gene is left open where the match is weak. For some rows the clone size is stated as once, few or many, or as a class when expanded; others skip it.

TRBD1	TRBV19	15	.	TRBJ2-1	CASRKGGQGHNEQFF	TGTGCCAGTAGAAAAGGGGGACAGGGGCACAATGAGCAGTTCTTC
.	TRBV5-1	14	.	TRBJ2-5	CASSLRQAQETQYF	TGCGCCAGCAGCTTGAGGCAGGCTCAAGAGACCCAGTACTTC
.	TRBV27	15	once	TRBJ2-3	CASSVTPLSTDTQYF	TGTGCCAGCAGTGTAACTCCCCTGAGCACAGATACGCAGTATTTT
TRBD2	TRBV7-2	12	once	TRBJ2-7	CASSLGGSEQYF	TGTGCCAGCAGCTTGGGAGGGAGCGAGCAGTACTTC
.	TRBV5-4	15	.	TRBJ2-1	CASSPSGSSYNEQFF	TGTGCCAGCAGTCCTAGTGGGAGCTCCTACAATGAGCAGTTCTTC
.	TRBV2	13	.	TRBJ2-7	CASGSYRVVEQYF	TGTGCCAGCGGGTCCTACAGGGTGGTCGAGCAGTACTTC
TRBD1	TRBV7-8	16	.	TRBJ2-5	CASSLGDRGLQETQYF	TGTGCCAGCAGCTTGGGGGACAGGGGGCTCCAAGAGACCCAGTACTTC
TRBD2	TRBV2	14	.	TRBJ2-5	CASGASGFQETQYF	TGTGCCAGCGGGGCTAGCGGATTCCAAGAGACCCAGTACTTC
TRBD2	TRBV4-3	13	.	TRBJ2-1	CASSPAGDNEQFF	TGCGCCAGCAGCCCCGCGGGAGACAATGAGCAGTTCTTC
.	TRBV5-1	18	.	TRBJ2-6	CASSFNGLPGTGANVLTF	TGCGCCAGCAGCTTTAACGGACTCCCGGGGACTGGGGCCAACGTCCTGACTTTC
.	TRBV4-2	14	.	TRBJ2-7	CASSQKGEPYEQYF	TGTGCCAGCAGCCAAAAGGGGGAGCCCTACGAGCAGTACTTC
.	TRBV9	14	.	TRBJ2-2	CASSVDWEAGELFF	TGTGCCAGCAGCGTAGATTGGGAGGCCGGGGAGCTGTTTTTT
TRBD2	TRBV11-2	16	.	TRBJ2-7	CASSLGGSGTLYEQYF	TGTGCCAGCAGCTTAGGTGGTAGCGGGACTCTCTACGAGCAGTACTTC
TRBD1	TRBV29-1	14	.	TRBJ1-2	CSVDGRDRNYGYTF	TGCAGCGTTGATGGGCGGGACAGAAACTATGGCTACACCTTC
TRBD2	TRBV4-2	14	.	TRBJ2-5	CASSPTSVQETQYF	TGTGCCAGCAGCCCGACTAGCGTCCAAGAGACCCAGTACTTC
.	TRBV11-2	14	.	TRBJ2-7	CASSLGAGLYEQYF	TGTGCCAGCAGCTTAGGAGCAGGCCTCTACGAGCAGTACTTC
.	TRBV5-1	14	.	TRBJ2-3	CASSLSDSTDTQYF	TGCGCCAGCAGCCTGAGCGACAGCACAGATACGCAGTATTTT
.	TRBV6-5	11	.	TRBJ2-1	CASIYQGEQFF	TGTGCCAGCATCTACCAGGGTGAGCAGTTCTTC
TRBD1	TRBV7-9	15	few	TRBJ1-5	CSSSLGTGVNQPQHF	TGTTCCAGCAGCCTAGGGACAGGGGTAAATCAGCCCCAGCATTTT
.	TRBV21-1	20	.	TRBJ1-6	CASTKSDGTGKCEHNSPLHF	TGTGCCAGCACCAAAAGTGACGGCACAGGGAAGTGCGAACATAATTCACCCCTCCACTTT
TRBD2	TRBV27	12	.	TRBJ2-2	CASSLRPGGLFF	TGTGCCAGCAGTTTAAGACCGGGGGGGCTGTTTTTT
TRBD1	TRBV29-1	12	.	TRBJ2-5	CSVGDRGETQYF	TGCAGCGTGGGGGACAGGGGGGAGACCCAGTACTTC
TRBD1	TRBV7-9	16	.	TRBJ1-4	CSSSPKLTGPLEKLFF	TGTTCCAGCAGCCCAAAACTGACAGGGCCACTTGAAAAACTGTTTTTT